Below are 20 T cell receptor beta chains sequenced from a single sample in a study of T cell responses to AZD1222 COVID-19 vaccine. TCRdb keeps only in-frame clones here, not all; method: immunoSEQ multiplex PCR. The sample lists over 100,000 clones; approximately 86% were seen once. Sample: peripheral blood, taken on day 0 of AZD1222 vaccination. These receptor sequences come from an adult in good health.

For the CDR3, the DNA is TGTGCCAGCAGCTTACGACACTCTAAAAATGAAAAACTGTTTTTT. Translation: CASSLRHSKNEKLFF. The genes are TRBV7-6 and TRBJ1-4; D is uncertain. The ends were cut back, 2 bases at V and 5 bases at J, with 12 bases in the middle. This CDR3 has 15 residues. The germline V gene has CDR1 SGHVS and CDR2 FNYEAQ. The full variable domain, its missing parts supplied by reference TRBV7-6 and TRBJ1-4, is GAGVSQSPRYKVTKRGQDVALRCDPISGHVSLYWYRQALGQGPEFLTYFNYEAQQDKSGLPNDRFSAERPEGSISTLTIQRTEQRDSAMYRCASSLRHSKNEKLFFGSGTQLSVL.

This chain joins TRBV6-1 and TRBJ1-2; 10 bases align to TRBD1. J gave up 6 bases and V 0 bases, and 4 bases lay outside the gene matches. Germline V gives CDR1 MNHNS, CDR2 SASEGT. The CDR3 runs 15 residues. The CDR3 protein is CASSEAGDRGNGYTF. DNA of the CDR3: TGTGCCAGCAGTGAAGCTGGGGACAGGGGTAATGGCTACACCTTC.

This clone has only one observation. The CDR3: CASSQDLLAGGTYTGELFF. DNA of the CDR3: TGCGCCAGCAGCCAAGATTTGCTAGCGGGGGGGACGTACACCGGGGAGCTGTTTTTT. The gene calls are TRBV4-3 and TRBJ2-2, with TRBD2 identical over 12 bases. This CDR3 is built from 19 residues. V trimming: 0 bases; J trimming: 3 bases; junction bases outside the gene matches: 8. The germline CDR1 and CDR2 sequences are LGHNA and YSLEER.

This chain connects TRBV2 to TRBJ2-7; 8 nucleotides align to TRBD2. The V segment lost 1 base and the J segment 6 bases; nucleotides outside the gene matches: 2. The CDR3 loop spans 13 amino acids. Looked up from germline, CDR1 is SNHLY and CDR2 is FYNNEI. CDR3 residues: CASSEGTSTEQYF. The CDR3 nucleotides are TGTGCCAGCAGTGAAGGGACTAGCACCGAGCAGTACTTC.

The chain uses TRBV6-4 and TRBJ2-3; 7 bases map to TRBD2. The CDR3 has 14 amino acids. The V gene's germline CDR1 is MRHNA and CDR2 SNTAGT. V dropped 4 bases and J dropped 5; count of bases not matched to a gene: 6. Here the CDR3 reads CASSAWAGVDTQYF. As DNA, the CDR3 is TGTGCCAGCAGTGCCTGGGCGGGAGTAGATACGCAGTATTTT.

CDR3 coding DNA: TGTGCCAGCAGCGTAGGTGGCGGGAGGGCCGAAGATACGCAGTATTTT. It codes for CASSVGGGRAEDTQYF. V usage is TRBV9 and J usage is TRBJ2-3, with 9 nucleotides matching TRBD2. The CDR3 is made up of 16 amino acids. J was trimmed by 5 bases and V by 0 bases; bases with no gene match: 7. The germline V gene has CDR1 SGDLS and CDR2 YYNGEE.

This clone was observed once. V usage is TRBV21-1 and J usage is TRBJ1-5. TRBV21-1 is assigned pseudogene status. This CDR3 has 14 amino acids. DNA for the CDR3: TGTGCCAGCAGCAGGGGATTTGAGGGTCAGCCCCAGCATTTT. Protein product: CASSRGFEGQPQHF.

The rearrangement joins TRBV9 to TRBJ2-6; D is unclear. Between the trimmed V and J ends, which lost 1 base and 11 bases, there was a span of 7 bases. Germline loops: CDR1 SGDLS, CDR2 YYNGEE. The CDR3 runs to 12 residues. In DNA form, the CDR3 reads TGTGCCAGCAGCGTATTTGGTGACGTCCTGACTTTC. Translating it yields CASSVFGDVLTF. Combining the CDR3 with reference TRBV9 and TRBJ2-6 gives the whole variable domain DSGVTQTPKHLITATGQRVTLRCSPRSGDLSVYWYQQSLDQGLQFLIQYYNGEERAKGNILERFSAQQFPDLHSELNLSSLELGDSALYFCASSVFGDVLTFGAGSRLTVL.

The chain is built from TRBV28 and TRBJ1-1; perhaps TRBD1 as D (6 bases). Germline V gives CDR1 MDHEN, CDR2 SYDVKM. V gave up 3 bases and J gave up 11 bases, with 13 bases separating them. This CDR3 contains 12 residues. CDR3 nucleotide sequence: TGTGCCAGCAGTTTGTCACAGGGAGGGGCTTTCTTT. Residues: CASSLSQGGAFF.

The genes are TRBV18 and TRBJ2-3, with 8 bases that match TRBD1. The V gene end was trimmed by 8 bases and the J gene end by 6 bases; junction bases not matched to a gene: 13. This CDR3 is built from 15 residues. Per germline, CDR1 KGHSH and CDR2 LQKENI. This CDR3 reads CASTQTGDSADTQYF. Written as DNA, the CDR3 is TGTGCCAGCACCCAGACAGGGGATTCGGCGGATACGCAGTATTTT.

The chain has TRBV7-2 and TRBJ1-3, with 8 bases that match TRBD1. This CDR3 is 15 amino acids long. The trim removed 1 base at V and 8 bases at J, leaving 7 bases unmatched. Germline lookup yields CDR1 SGHTA and CDR2 FQGNSA. CDR3 DNA sequence: TGTGCCAGCAGCTTAGGGATGACAGGGGTATACACCATATATTTT. Translated: CASSLGMTGVYTIYF. Filled out from reference TRBV7-2 and TRBJ1-3, the complete variable domain reads GAGVSQSPSNKVTEKGKDVELRCDPISGHTALYWYRQSLGQGLEFLIYFQGNSAPDKSGLPSDRFSAERTGGSVSTLTIQRTQQEDSAVYLCASSLGMTGVYTIYFGEGSWLTVV.

In nucleotides, the CDR3 is TGTGCCAGCAGTCAGGTCCCAGGGACGGCGGCTGAAAAACTGTTTTTT. Its protein is CASSQVPGTAAEKLFF. The V gene is TRBV6-6, the J gene TRBJ1-4; possibly TRBD1 for D (5 bases). V lost 5 bases, J lost 7 bases, and 20 bases lay in between. Germline assignment: CDR1 MNHNY and CDR2 SVGAGI (reference sequence). The CDR3 consists of 16 residues.

For the CDR3, the DNA is TGTGCCAGCAGCCCCGGTGGAGCGACGTGGAATGAGCAGTTCTTC. This translates into CASSPGGATWNEQFF. V gene TRBV11-3 combines with J gene TRBJ2-1; D not resolved. There are 15 residues in the CDR3. Per germline, CDR1 SGHNT and CDR2 YENEEA. V lost 5 bases and J lost 7, with 18 bases in between.

This clone was detected only a few times. The V and J genes are TRBV27 and TRBJ1-1, with a possible D match to TRBD1 (6 bases). Trimming took 6 bases from V and 8 from J, leaving 16 bases between them. CDR1 and CDR2 from the germline V gene are MNHEY and SMNVEV (reference sequence). This CDR3 region has 13 residues. CDR3 sequence: CASSPGGAVEAFF. The CDR3 DNA reads as TGTGCCAGCAGCCCGGGGGGGGCGGTAGAAGCTTTCTTT.

This chain connects TRBV27 to TRBJ2-5, with a tentative D call TRBD1 (6 bases). CDR1 and CDR2 from the germline V gene are MNHEY and SMNVEV (reference sequence). The V gene lost 5 bases and the J gene lost 2 bases, with 9 bases spanning the gap. This CDR3 region has 13 residues. The CDR3 DNA reads as TGTGCCAGCAGTAAACAGGGACAAGAGACCCAGTACTTC. This gives the protein CASSKQGQETQYF.

The rearrangement joins TRBV28 to TRBJ2-1, with D possibly being TRBD2 (5 bases). Germline CDR1 is MDHEN and CDR2 is SYDVKM. The CDR3 runs 12 residues. Trimming left V 6 bases short and J 7 bases short, with 10 bases between. The CDR3 DNA sequence: TGTGCCAGCAGCCCCAAGCGGAATGAGCAGTTCTTC. It yields the protein CASSPKRNEQFF.

The genes are TRBV20-1 and TRBJ2-1; D remains unclear. V shed 3 bases and J shed 6 bases, with 6 bases lying between them. The CDR3 totals 11 residues. Germline assignment: CDR1 DFQATT and CDR2 SNEGSKA (reference sequence). The CDR3 reads CSARDGNEQFF. The CDR3 coding sequence is TGCAGTGCTAGGGATGGCAATGAGCAGTTCTTC.

The J gene is TRBJ2-3, the V gene TRBV5-1, with 7 bases aligning to TRBD1. The CDR3 contains 16 residues. Germline CDR1 SGHRS, CDR2 YFSETQ. The V gene end was trimmed by 9 bases and the J gene end by 0 bases; junction bases not matched to a gene: 13. This chain's CDR3 is CAIRYTGAASTDTQYF. CDR3 nucleotide sequence: TGCGCCATACGCTATACAGGGGCAGCTAGCACAGATACGCAGTATTTT.

The CDR3 coding sequence is TGTGCCAGCGACAGGGGACGGGGTATGAACACTGAAGCTTTCTTT. It encodes CASDRGRGMNTEAFF. The chain links TRBV19 to TRBJ1-1; TRBD1 aligns across 8 bases. The germline V gene has CDR1 LNHDA and CDR2 SQIVND (reference sequence). The junction had 9 bases not matched to a gene; V was cut back by 9 bases and J by 0 bases. The CDR3 length is 15 residues.

This chain links TRBV7-9 with TRBJ1-2; the D is unclear. CDR3 length: 15 amino acids. The ends were cut back, 0 bases at V and 6 bases at J, with 14 bases in the middle. Germline CDR1 SEHNR, CDR2 FQNEAQ (reference sequence). CDR3 sequence reads: CASSLALLHGNGYTF. Here the CDR3 DNA reads TGTGCCAGCAGCTTAGCGTTGCTGCATGGGAATGGCTACACCTTC.